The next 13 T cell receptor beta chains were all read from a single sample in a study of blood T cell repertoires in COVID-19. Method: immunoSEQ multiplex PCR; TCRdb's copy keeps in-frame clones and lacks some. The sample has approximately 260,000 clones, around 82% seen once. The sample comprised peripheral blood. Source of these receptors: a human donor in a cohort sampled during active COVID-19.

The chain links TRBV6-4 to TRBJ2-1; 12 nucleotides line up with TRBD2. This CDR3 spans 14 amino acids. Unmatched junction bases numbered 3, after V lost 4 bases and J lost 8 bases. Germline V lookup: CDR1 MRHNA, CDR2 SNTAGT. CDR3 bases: TGTGCCAGCAGTGCTAGCGGGGGGGCCGATGAGCAGTTCTTC. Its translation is CASSASGGADEQFF.

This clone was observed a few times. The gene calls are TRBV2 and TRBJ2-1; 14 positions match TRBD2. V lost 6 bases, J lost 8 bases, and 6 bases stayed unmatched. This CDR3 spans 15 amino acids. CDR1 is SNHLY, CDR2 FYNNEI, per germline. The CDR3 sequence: CASRRLAGGLDEQFF. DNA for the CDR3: TGTGCCAGCAGACGACTAGCGGGAGGGCTCGATGAGCAGTTCTTC.

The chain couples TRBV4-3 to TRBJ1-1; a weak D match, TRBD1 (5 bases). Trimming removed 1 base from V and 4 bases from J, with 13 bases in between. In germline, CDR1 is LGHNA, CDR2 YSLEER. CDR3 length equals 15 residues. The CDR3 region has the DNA TGCGCCAGCAGCCAAGGATCCAGGGTGACCACTGAAGCTTTCTTT. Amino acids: CASSQGSRVTTEAFF.

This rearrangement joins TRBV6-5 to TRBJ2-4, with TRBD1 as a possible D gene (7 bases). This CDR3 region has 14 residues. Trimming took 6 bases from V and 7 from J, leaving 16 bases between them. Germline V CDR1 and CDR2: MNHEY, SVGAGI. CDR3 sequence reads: CASRTRGDGNIQYF. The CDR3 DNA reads TGTGCCAGCAGGACCAGGGGGGATGGGAACATTCAGTACTTC.

The CDR3, as DNA: TGTGCCAGCAGCCAGGTCGCTAGCGGGAACCAAGAGACCCAGTACTTC. Translation: CASSQVASGNQETQYF. The V gene is TRBV4-2, the J gene TRBJ2-5; 9 bases match TRBD2. Unmatched junction bases numbered 5, after V lost 3 bases and J lost 0 bases. Looked up from germline, CDR1 is LGHNA and CDR2 is YNFKEQ. The CDR3 has 16 residues.

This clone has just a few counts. The CDR3: CASSLHRVNTEAFF. CDR3 coding DNA: TGCGCCAGCAGCCTCCACAGGGTGAACACTGAAGCTTTCTTT. The J gene is TRBJ1-1, the V gene TRBV4-1; D is possibly TRBD1 (6 bases). Trimming took off 4 bases at V and 0 bases at J, with 9 bases between the two ends. The CDR3 spans 14 residues. Germline lookup yields CDR1 MGHRA and CDR2 YSYEKL.

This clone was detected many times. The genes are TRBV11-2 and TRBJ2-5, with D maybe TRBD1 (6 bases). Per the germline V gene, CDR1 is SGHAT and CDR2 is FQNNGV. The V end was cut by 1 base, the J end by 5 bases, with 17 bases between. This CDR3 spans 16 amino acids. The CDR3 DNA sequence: TGTGCCAGCAGCTTAGCCCCCCAGGGGACGGCGGAGACCCAGTACTTC. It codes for CASSLAPQGTAETQYF.

In DNA form, the CDR3 reads TGTGCCAGCAGTTCCGGGAATAACTACAATGAGCAGTTCTTC. Its translation: CASSSGNNYNEQFF. The chain is built from TRBV5-4 and TRBJ2-1; possible D gene TRBD2, 5 bases. V lost 5 bases and J lost 3, with 12 bases in between. Per the germline V gene, CDR1 is SGHNT and CDR2 is YYREEE (reference sequence). CDR3 size: 14 residues.

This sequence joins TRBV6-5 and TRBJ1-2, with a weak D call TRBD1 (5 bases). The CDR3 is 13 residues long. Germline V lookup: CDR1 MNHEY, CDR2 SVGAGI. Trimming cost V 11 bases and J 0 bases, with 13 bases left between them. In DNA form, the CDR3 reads TGTGCCTGCCAGAAGACAGCTAACTATGGCTACACCTTC. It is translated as CACQKTANYGYTF.

CDR3 in amino acids: CASSFPSGRSSDTQYF. In DNA, the CDR3 is TGTGCCAGCAGTTTCCCTAGCGGGAGGTCCTCAGATACGCAGTATTTT. The chain couples TRBV6-2 or TRBV6-3 to TRBJ2-3, with TRBD2 matching over 11 bases. J lost 4 bases, V lost 4 bases, and 7 bases had no gene match. CDR1 and CDR2 (germline): MNHEY, SVGEGT. This CDR3 is built from 16 residues.

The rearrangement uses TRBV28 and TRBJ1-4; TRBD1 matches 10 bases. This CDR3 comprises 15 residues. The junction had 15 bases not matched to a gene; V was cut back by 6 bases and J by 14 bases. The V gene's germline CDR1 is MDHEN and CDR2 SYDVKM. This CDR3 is CASSSDRGRYRGLFF. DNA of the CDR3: TGTGCCAGCAGCTCCGACAGGGGGCGATACAGGGGTCTGTTTTTT.

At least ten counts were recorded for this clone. The CDR3 is CASSAEPWRGGSYNEQFF. The CDR3 nucleotides read TGCGCCAGCAGTGCCGAGCCGTGGCGGGGGGGCTCCTACAATGAGCAGTTCTTC. V usage is TRBV10-2 and J usage is TRBJ2-1; TRBD2 aligns across 9 bases. In germline, CDR1 is WSHSY, CDR2 SAAADI. The CDR3 spans 18 residues. V lost 4 bases and J lost 0; bases outside the gene matches: 10.

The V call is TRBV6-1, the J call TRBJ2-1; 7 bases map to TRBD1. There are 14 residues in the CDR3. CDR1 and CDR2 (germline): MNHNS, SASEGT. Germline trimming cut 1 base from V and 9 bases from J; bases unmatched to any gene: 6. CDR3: CASSEVDRVGEQFF. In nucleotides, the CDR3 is TGTGCCAGCAGTGAAGTTGACAGGGTGGGTGAGCAGTTCTTC.